These 20 T cell receptor beta chains originate from one sample sequenced in a study of Ad26.COV2.S vaccination and SARS-CoV-2 variants. Here immunoSEQ multiplex PCR was the method, and the copy in TCRdb shows in-frame clones only, minus some. This repertoire shows a few hundred thousand clones, roughly 90% found once; its top ten account for 3.5% to 4%. Treatment here: some 20 received Ad26.COV2.S at low or high dose, single or two shots; roughly five received placebo; per-sample allocation not given. Day 63 following the first vaccine or placebo injection was when the samples were taken. The sample consisted of peripheral blood, taken in a trial of Ad26.COV2.S vaccine versus placebo. Receptors were obtained from a person aged 18-60 years who received the Ad26.COV2.S COVID-19 vaccine or a placebo.

This clone is a singleton in its sample. CDR3 in amino acids: CASSQDWQRNTIYF. In nucleotides, the CDR3 is TGTGCCAGCAGCCAAGACTGGCAGAGGAACACCATATATTTT. The chain joins TRBV3-1 (or the pseudogene TRBV3-2) to TRBJ1-3; the D is unclear. The V end was cut by 0 bases, the J end by 7 bases, with 10 bases between. The CDR3 spans 14 residues. Per germline, CDR1 LGHDT and CDR2 YNNKEL (reference sequence).

The chain is built from TRBV6-1 and TRBJ1-4, with D tentatively TRBD1 (6 bases). V dropped 3 bases and J dropped 8 bases, with 16 bases sitting between them. CDR1 is MNHNS and CDR2 is SASEGT in the germline V gene. This CDR3 comprises 15 residues. Here the CDR3 reads CASSDPGQGEEKLFF. Written as DNA, the CDR3 is TGTGCCAGCAGTGATCCGGGACAAGGGGAGGAAAAACTGTTTTTT.

This clone was counted once. The chain is built from TRBV29-1 and TRBJ1-4; 7 bases map to TRBD1. Germline V gene data show CDR1 as SQVTM and CDR2 as ANQGSEA. CDR3 length: 15 amino acids. V was clipped by 0 bases and J by 9 bases; unmatched bases: 10. Here the CDR3 DNA reads TGCAGCGTTGAAGATTTGGTCAGGGGGAGTAAAAAACTGTTTTTT. Encoded protein: CSVEDLVRGSKKLFF.

The CDR3 loop is CASSEGSRYEQYF. The CDR3 DNA reads as TGCGCCAGCAGTGAGGGGTCCCGCTACGAGCAGTACTTC. The rearrangement links TRBV10-2 to TRBJ2-7; D unresolved. This CDR3 is 13 amino acids long. The germline CDR1 and CDR2 sequences are WSHSY and SAAADI. Trimming shortened V by 2 bases and J by 3 bases, and 8 bases separated the two germline ends.

This clone was seen a few times. This chain uses TRBV4-3 with TRBJ1-6; TRBD1 matches 7 bases. V shed 1 base and J 8 bases; nucleotides not matched to a gene: 2. The CDR3 consists of 14 residues. Germline values: CDR1 LGHNA, CDR2 YSLEER. CDR3 loop: CASSQAGGDSPLHF. The CDR3 coding sequence is TGCGCCAGCAGCCAAGCAGGGGGAGATTCACCCCTCCACTTT.

The chain joins TRBV30 to TRBJ2-3; possibly TRBD1 for D (5 bases). Trimming shortened V by 5 bases and J by 4 bases, and 13 bases separated the two germline ends. The CDR3 has 13 amino acids. CDR1 is GTSNPN, CDR2 SVGIG, per germline (reference sequence). The CDR3 here is CAWLGLAADTQYF. DNA of the CDR3: TGTGCCTGGTTGGGGCTGGCGGCAGATACGCAGTATTTT.

The chain is built from TRBV2 and TRBJ1-5, with a weak D call TRBD1 (6 bases). The CDR3 is 15 amino acids. V was pared by 6 bases and J by 0 bases, with 12 bases between. Looked up from germline, CDR1 is SNHLY and CDR2 is FYNNEI. In DNA form, the CDR3 reads TGTGCCAGCAGCTCGACAGGCTATAGCAATCAGCCCCAGCATTTT. It translates to CASSSTGYSNQPQHF.

The rearrangement uses TRBV5-1 and TRBJ2-3; no definite D call. The germline gives CDR1 SGHRS, CDR2 YFSETQ. The CDR3 has 12 amino acids. V was pared by 3 bases and J by 6 bases, with 8 bases between. CDR3 in DNA: TGCGCCAGCAGCTATCAGGCGGATACGCAGTATTTT. The encoded protein is CASSYQADTQYF.

This chain links TRBV28 with TRBJ2-3; D may be TRBD2 (5 bases). The CDR3 has 15 amino acids. CDR1 and CDR2 from the germline V gene are MDHEN and SYDVKM. V was shortened by 1 base and J by 2 bases, with 10 bases between the two germline ends. Here the CDR3 DNA reads TGTGCCAGCAGTTTATTAAGCGGATCCACAGATACGCAGTATTTT. It encodes CASSLLSGSTDTQYF.

V usage is TRBV28 and J usage is TRBJ1-5; TRBD1 matches at 11 bases. The CDR3 runs to 15 residues. V shed 8 bases and J 6 bases; nucleotides not matched to a gene: 9. Germline CDR1 reads MDHEN; CDR2 reads SYDVKM. The CDR3 region is CASCIRTGGCQPQHF. For the CDR3, the DNA is TGTGCCAGCTGTATTCGGACAGGGGGCTGTCAGCCCCAGCATTTT. Full variable domain (missing parts from reference TRBV28 and TRBJ1-5): DVKVTQSSRYLVKRTGEKVFLECVQDMDHENMFWYRQDPGLGLRLIYFSYDVKMKEKGDIPEGYSVSREKKERFSLILESASTNQTSMYLCASCIRTGGCQPQHFGDGTRLSIL.

The gene calls are TRBV28 and TRBJ2-1; tentative D call: TRBD2 (6 bases). V lost 3 bases, J lost 6 bases, and 12 bases lay in between. The CDR3 consists of 14 residues. CDR1 and CDR2 from the germline V gene are MDHEN and SYDVKM. DNA of the CDR3: TGTGCCAGCAGTTTCGGCGGGGACCCCAATGAGCAGTTCTTC. This gives the protein CASSFGGDPNEQFF.

The J gene is TRBJ2-3, the V gene TRBV20-1; D not resolved. The germline gives CDR1 DFQATT, CDR2 SNEGSKA (reference sequence). The ends were cut back, 7 bases at V and 1 base at J, with 6 bases in the middle. CDR3 length equals 11 residues. The CDR3 loop is CSGLGTDTQYF. In DNA form, the CDR3 reads TGCAGTGGACTGGGCACAGATACGCAGTATTTT.

This chain joins TRBV11-2 and TRBJ1-2; unclear D gene. V gave up 4 bases and J gave up 4 bases, with 7 bases separating them. CDR1 SGHAT and CDR2 FQNNGV come from the germline V gene. This CDR3 comprises 12 residues. The CDR3 nucleotides are TGTGCCAGCAGCTCCGGGAGCTATGGCTACACCTTC. Translating it yields CASSSGSYGYTF.

The chain recombines TRBV3-1 (or the pseudogene TRBV3-2) with TRBJ2-5; tentative D call: TRBD2 (5 bases). This CDR3 region has 15 residues. Germline V lookup: CDR1 LGHDT, CDR2 YNNKEL (reference sequence). The V end lost 0 bases, the J end lost 2 bases, and 10 bases lay between the germline ends. Written as DNA, the CDR3 is TGTGCCAGCAGCCAAGATCGGACGGGACAAGAGACCCAGTACTTC. Protein sequence: CASSQDRTGQETQYF.

The chain uses TRBV27 and TRBJ2-5; 7 bases are shared with TRBD1. Germline V gene lookup returns CDR1 MNHEY and CDR2 SMNVEV (reference sequence). The V segment lost 6 bases and the J segment 2 bases; nucleotides outside the gene matches: 6. This CDR3 region has 14 residues. The CDR3 here is CASSRDRFQETQYF. The CDR3 DNA is TGTGCCAGCAGCCGGGACAGATTTCAAGAGACCCAGTACTTC.

The rearrangement links TRBV6-2 or TRBV6-3 to TRBJ2-5, with D perhaps assigned TRBD1 or TRBD2 (5 bases each). CDR1 is MNHEY and CDR2 is SVGEGT in the germline V gene. V was cut by 5 bases and J by 2 bases, with 9 bases left in between. CDR3 length: 13 amino acids. CDR3 loop: CASSRDEQETQYF. CDR3 sequence (DNA): TGTGCCAGCAGTCGGGACGAGCAAGAGACCCAGTACTTC.

The rearrangement uses TRBV18 and TRBJ1-1, with D unresolved. CDR1 and CDR2 from the germline V gene are KGHSH and LQKENI. V lost 6 bases and J 5 bases, leaving 7 bases between the germline ends. The CDR3 totals 11 residues. CDR3 sequence reads: CASSGETEAFF. CDR3 bases: TGTGCCAGCTCCGGAGAGACTGAAGCTTTCTTT.

This clone was counted once. In nucleotides, the CDR3 is TGTGCCAGCAGTTACTCGGGTACAACTAGCACAGATACGCAGTATTTT. Encoded protein: CASSYSGTTSTDTQYF. The chain joins TRBV6-5 to TRBJ2-3, with D unresolved. V was pared by 0 bases and J by 0 bases, with 10 bases between. Germline-derived CDR1 and CDR2 are MNHEY and SVGAGI. This CDR3 has 16 residues.

As for this clone: The junction differs from germline at one of its ends, possibly a read error. This chain uses TRBV7-2 with TRBJ2-7; D possibly corresponds to TRBD2 (6 bases). Germline V gene data show CDR1 as SGHTA and CDR2 as FQGNSA. This CDR3 is 14 amino acids long. For the CDR3, the DNA is TGTGCCAGCAGGTTAGACGGGGGTTCAAGGGAGCAGTACTTC. Translating it yields CASRLDGGSREQYF.

The chain joins TRBV9 to TRBJ1-1; D uncertain. The CDR3 contains 14 residues. Trimming took off 0 bases at V and 5 bases at J, with 11 bases between the two ends. Germline V lookup: CDR1 SGDLS, CDR2 YYNGEE. The CDR3: CASSVALDGTEAFF. The CDR3 nucleotides read TGTGCCAGCAGCGTAGCTTTGGATGGGACTGAAGCTTTCTTT.